These 2 T cell receptor beta chains were all obtained from the same sample, sequenced in a study of T cells in localized non-small cell lung cancer. Assay: immunoSEQ multiplex PCR; the TCRdb copy retains only in-frame clones and omits some. The sample yields about a thousand clones, roughly 21% seen once. This material consisted of lung tumor tissue, taken before any cancer treatment. All receptors derive from a man aged 35 to 69 with stage II squamous cell lung carcinoma.

Relative to its sample, this clone is medium-sized. This chain joins TRBV6-8 and TRBJ1-2; D unresolved. Trimming took off 2 bases at V and 8 bases at J, with 18 bases between the two ends. CDR3 length equals 15 residues. Germline V CDR1 and CDR2: MNHGY, SAAAGT. For the CDR3, the DNA is TGTGCCAGCAGTTACCAGGAGGGCCTTTCTCACGGCTACACCTTC. This codes for CASSYQEGLSHGYTF.

The V and J genes are TRBV11-3 and TRBJ1-1, with unresolved D. V dropped 5 bases and J dropped 2 bases, with 12 bases sitting between them. This CDR3 has 14 amino acids. In germline, CDR1 is SGHNT, CDR2 YENEEA. For the CDR3, the DNA is TGTGCCAGCAGCCCCCGAGGAGCCAACACTGAAGCTTTCTTT. It specifies CASSPRGANTEAFF.